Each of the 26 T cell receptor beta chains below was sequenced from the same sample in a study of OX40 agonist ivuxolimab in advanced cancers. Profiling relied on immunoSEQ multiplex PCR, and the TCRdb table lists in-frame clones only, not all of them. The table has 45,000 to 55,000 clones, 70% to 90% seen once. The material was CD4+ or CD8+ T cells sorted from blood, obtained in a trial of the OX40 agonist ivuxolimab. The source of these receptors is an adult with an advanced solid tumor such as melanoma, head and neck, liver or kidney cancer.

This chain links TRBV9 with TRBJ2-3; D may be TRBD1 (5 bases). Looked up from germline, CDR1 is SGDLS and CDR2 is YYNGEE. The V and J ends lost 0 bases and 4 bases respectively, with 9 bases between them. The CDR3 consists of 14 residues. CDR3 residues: CASSVEQGADTQYF. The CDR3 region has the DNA TGTGCCAGCAGCGTAGAGCAGGGCGCAGATACGCAGTATTTT.

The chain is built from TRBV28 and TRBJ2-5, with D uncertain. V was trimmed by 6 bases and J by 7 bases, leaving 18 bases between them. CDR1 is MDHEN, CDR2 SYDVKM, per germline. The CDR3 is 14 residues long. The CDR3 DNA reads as TGTGCCAGCAGAGATGACGGAGACTTGGGGACCCAGTACTTC. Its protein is CASRDDGDLGTQYF.

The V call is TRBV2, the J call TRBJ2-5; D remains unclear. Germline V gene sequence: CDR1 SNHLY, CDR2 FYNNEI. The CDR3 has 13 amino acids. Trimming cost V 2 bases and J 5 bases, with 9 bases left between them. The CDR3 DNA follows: TGTGCCAGCAGTGAAACAAACCGGGAGACCCAGTACTTC. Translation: CASSETNRETQYF.

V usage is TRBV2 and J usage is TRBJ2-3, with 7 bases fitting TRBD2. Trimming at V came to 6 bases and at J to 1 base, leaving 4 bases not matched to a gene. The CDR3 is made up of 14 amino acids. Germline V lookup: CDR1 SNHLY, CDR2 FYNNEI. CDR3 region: CASRVSGGTDTQYF. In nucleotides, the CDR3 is TGTGCCAGCAGGGTCAGCGGGGGCACAGATACGCAGTATTTT.

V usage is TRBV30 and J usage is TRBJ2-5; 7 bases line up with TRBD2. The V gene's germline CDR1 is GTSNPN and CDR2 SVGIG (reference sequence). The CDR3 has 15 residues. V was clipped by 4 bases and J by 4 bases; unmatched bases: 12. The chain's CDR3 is CAWNLQSGRTETQYF. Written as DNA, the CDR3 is TGTGCCTGGAACCTCCAATCCGGGAGGACAGAGACCCAGTACTTC.

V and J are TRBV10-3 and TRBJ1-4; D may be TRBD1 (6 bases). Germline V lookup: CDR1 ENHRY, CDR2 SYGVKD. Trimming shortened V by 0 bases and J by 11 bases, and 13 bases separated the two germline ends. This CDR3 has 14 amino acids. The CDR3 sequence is CAISESGTPRKLFF. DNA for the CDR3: TGTGCCATCAGTGAGTCGGGGACACCACGGAAACTGTTTTTT.

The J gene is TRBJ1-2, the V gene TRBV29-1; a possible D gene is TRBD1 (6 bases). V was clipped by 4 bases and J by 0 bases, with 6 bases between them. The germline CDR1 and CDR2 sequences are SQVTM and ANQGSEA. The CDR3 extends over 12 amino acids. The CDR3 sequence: CSVGTANYGYTF. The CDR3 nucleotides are TGCAGCGTTGGGACAGCTAACTATGGCTACACCTTC.

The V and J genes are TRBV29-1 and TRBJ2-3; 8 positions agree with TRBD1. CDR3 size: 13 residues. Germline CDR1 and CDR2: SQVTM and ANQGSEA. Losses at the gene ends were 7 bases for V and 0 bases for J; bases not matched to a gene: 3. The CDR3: CSGGDRSTDTQYF. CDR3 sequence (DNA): TGCAGCGGAGGGGACAGGAGCACAGATACGCAGTATTTT.

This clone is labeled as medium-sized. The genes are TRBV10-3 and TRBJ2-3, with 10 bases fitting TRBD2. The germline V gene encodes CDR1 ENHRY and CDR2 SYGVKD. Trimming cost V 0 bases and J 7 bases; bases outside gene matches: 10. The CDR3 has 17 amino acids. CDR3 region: CAISESRASGSSHTQYF. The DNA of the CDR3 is TGTGCCATCAGTGAGTCAAGGGCTAGCGGGAGTTCCCATACGCAGTATTTT.

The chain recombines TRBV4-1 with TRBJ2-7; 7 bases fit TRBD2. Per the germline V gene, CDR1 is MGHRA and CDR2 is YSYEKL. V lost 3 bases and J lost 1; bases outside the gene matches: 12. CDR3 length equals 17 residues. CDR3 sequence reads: CASSHLGGAGRSYEQYF. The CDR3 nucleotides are TGCGCCAGCAGCCATCTCGGGGGAGCGGGACGGTCCTACGAGCAGTACTTC.

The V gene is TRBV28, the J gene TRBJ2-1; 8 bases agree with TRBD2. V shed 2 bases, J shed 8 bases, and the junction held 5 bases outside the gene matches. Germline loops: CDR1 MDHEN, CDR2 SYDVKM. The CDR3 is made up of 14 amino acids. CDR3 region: CASSLPGGGYEQFF. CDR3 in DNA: TGTGCCAGCAGTTTACCGGGAGGGGGGTATGAGCAGTTCTTC.

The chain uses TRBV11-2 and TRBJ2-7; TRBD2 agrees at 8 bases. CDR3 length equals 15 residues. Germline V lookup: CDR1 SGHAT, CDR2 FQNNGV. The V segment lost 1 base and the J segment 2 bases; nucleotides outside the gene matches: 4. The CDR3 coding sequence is TGTGCCAGCAGCTTAGTTGCGGGAGGAGCCTACGAGCAGTACTTC. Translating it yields CASSLVAGGAYEQYF.

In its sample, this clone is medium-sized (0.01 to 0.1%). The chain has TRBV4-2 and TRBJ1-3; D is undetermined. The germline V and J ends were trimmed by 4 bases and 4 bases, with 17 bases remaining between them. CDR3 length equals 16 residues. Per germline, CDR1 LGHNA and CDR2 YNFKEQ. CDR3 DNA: TGTGCCAGCAGCCTCCGACCAGCCGACGGGGGAAACACCATATATTTT. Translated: CASSLRPADGGNTIYF.

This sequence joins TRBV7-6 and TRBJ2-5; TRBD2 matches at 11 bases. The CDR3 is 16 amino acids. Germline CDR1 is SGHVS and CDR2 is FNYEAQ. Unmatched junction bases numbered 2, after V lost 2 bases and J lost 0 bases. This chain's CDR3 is CASSLRTSGHQETQYF. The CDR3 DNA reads TGTGCCAGCAGCTTAAGGACTAGCGGGCACCAAGAGACCCAGTACTTC.

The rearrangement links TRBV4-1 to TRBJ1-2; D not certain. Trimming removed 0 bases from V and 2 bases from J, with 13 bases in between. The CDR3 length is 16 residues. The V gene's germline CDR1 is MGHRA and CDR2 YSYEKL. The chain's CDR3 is CASSQDIGRGNYGYTF. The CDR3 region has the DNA TGCGCCAGCAGCCAAGATATCGGACGTGGCAACTATGGCTACACCTTC.

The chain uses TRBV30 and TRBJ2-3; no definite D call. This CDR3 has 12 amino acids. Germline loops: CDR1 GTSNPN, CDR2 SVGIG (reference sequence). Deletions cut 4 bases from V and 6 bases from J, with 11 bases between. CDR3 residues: CAWTRSFDTQYF. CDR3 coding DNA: TGTGCCTGGACCCGGTCCTTTGATACGCAGTATTTT.

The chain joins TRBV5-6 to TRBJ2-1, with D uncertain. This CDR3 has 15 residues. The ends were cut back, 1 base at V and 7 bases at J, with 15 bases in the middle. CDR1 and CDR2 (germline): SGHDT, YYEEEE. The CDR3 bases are TGTGCCAGCAGCTTGTACTGGACCCTGGGGAATGAGCAGTTCTTC. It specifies CASSLYWTLGNEQFF.

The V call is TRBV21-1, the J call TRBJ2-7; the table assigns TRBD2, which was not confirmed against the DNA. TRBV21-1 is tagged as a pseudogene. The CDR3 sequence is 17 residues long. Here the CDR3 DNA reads TGTGCCAGCAGCAAACCCCCCCGGACTAGCGGGAGTTACGAGCAGTACTTC. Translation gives CASSKPPRTSGSYEQYF.

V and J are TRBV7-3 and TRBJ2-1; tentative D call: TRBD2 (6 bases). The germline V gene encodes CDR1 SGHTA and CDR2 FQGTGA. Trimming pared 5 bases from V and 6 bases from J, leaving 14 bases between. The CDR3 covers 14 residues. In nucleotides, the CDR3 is TGTGCCAGCAGCCTCCTCGGGGGTGTCAATGAGCAGTTCTTC. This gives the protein CASSLLGGVNEQFF. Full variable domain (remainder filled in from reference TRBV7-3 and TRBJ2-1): GAGVSQTPSNKVTEKGKYVELRCDPISGHTALYWYRQSLGQGPEFLIYFQGTGAADDSGLPNDRFFAVRPEGSVSTLKIQRTERGDSAVYLCASSLLGGVNEQFFGPGTRLTVL.

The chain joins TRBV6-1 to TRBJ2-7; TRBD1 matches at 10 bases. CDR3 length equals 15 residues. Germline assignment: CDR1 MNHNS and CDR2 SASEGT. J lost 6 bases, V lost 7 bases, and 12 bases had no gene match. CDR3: CASILVVGQGFEQYF. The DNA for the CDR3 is TGTGCCAGCATTCTCGTTGTGGGACAGGGGTTCGAGCAGTACTTC.

CDR3 in amino acids: CAIRSGGSSYEQYF. The CDR3 nucleotides are TGTGCCATCAGAAGCGGGGGGAGCTCCTACGAGCAGTACTTC. The chain combines TRBV10-3 with TRBJ2-7; 9 bases are a match to TRBD2. J gave up 0 bases and V 6 bases, and 3 bases lay outside the gene matches. The CDR3 contains 14 residues. In germline, CDR1 is ENHRY, CDR2 SYGVKD.

CDR3 in amino acids: CASSLAPSAADTQYF. DNA of the CDR3: TGTGCCAGCAGCTTGGCGCCTAGCGCCGCAGATACGCAGTATTTT. J is TRBJ2-3 and V is TRBV5-6, with TRBD2 as a possible D gene (6 bases). Trimming took off 0 bases at V and 4 bases at J, with 12 bases between the two ends. CDR1 SGHDT and CDR2 YYEEEE come from the germline V gene. The CDR3 is 15 amino acids.

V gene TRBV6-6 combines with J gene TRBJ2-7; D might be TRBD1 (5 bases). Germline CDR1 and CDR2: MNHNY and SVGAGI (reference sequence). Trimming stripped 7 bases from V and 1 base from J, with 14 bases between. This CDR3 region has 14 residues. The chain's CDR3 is CASIQGEVSYEQYF. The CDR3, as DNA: TGTGCCAGCATCCAGGGTGAAGTTTCCTACGAGCAGTACTTC.

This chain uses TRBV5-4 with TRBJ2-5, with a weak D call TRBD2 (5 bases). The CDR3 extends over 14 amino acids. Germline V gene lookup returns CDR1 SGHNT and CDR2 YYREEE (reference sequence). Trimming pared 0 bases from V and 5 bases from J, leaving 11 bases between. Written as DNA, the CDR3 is TGTGCCAGCAGCTTGGCGGGGATTGAGGAGACCCAGTACTTC. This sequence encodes CASSLAGIEETQYF.

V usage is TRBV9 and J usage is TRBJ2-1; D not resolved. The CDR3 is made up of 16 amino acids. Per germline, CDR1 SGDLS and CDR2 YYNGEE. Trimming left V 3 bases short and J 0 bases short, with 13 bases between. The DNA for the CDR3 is TGTGCCAGCAGCGAGGCCCCCAGAAGCTCCTACAATGAGCAGTTCTTC. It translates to CASSEAPRSSYNEQFF.

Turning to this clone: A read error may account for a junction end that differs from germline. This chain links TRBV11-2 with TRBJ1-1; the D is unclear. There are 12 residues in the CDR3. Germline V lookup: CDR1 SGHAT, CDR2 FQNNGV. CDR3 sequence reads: CASSLEPPSLLF. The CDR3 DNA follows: TGTGCCAGCAGCTTGGAGCCTCCCAGCTTACTTTTT.